This T cell receptor (beta chain) came from a study of cytomegalovirus exposure and HLA in healthy donors. This table comes from immunoSEQ multiplex PCR, and its TCRdb copy is limited to in-frame clones, with some not included. Of about 340,000 clones listed, roughly 90% are singletons. After removal of 5 bases from V and 2 bases from J, the junction contained 6 bases not matched to a gene. This CDR3 region has 15 residues. In germline, CDR1 is SGHAT, CDR2 FQDESV (reference sequence). This TCR was recovered from a woman aged 18-29 years in good health and CMV-seronegative. This chain links TRBV11-1 with TRBJ2-3; 8 bases map to TRBD1. Sequenced input: PBMCs. The CDR3 region is CASSGTGLLTDTQYF. CDR3 bases: TGTGCCAGCAGCGGGACAGGCCTACTCACAGATACGCAGTATTTT.